A selection of T cell receptor beta chains follows, all from one sample in a study of T-cell memory formation after mild COVID-19. TCRdb re-called the 5' RACE reads through MiXCR, storing one row per CDR3 protein. The repertoire has just under 550,000 distinct CDR3 sequences, around 21% of them found once; the top ten carry about an eighth. The sequencing sample was made of PBMCs or a T cell subset sorted from them (not recorded which). Receptor source: an adult woman who had mild COVID-19 (a few samples of this study predate the infection). Cell type and time point are not known. Both conserved end residues are part of each CDR3. A D gene is named only where the DNA matches it firmly. Some rows mark clone size as missing; the rest say once, few, many or name a class of expanded clone.

CDR3 protein: CASSLGTSVFGSYEQYF
CDR3 DNA: TGTGCCAGCAGCTTAGGGACTAGCGTTTTCGGCTCCTACGAGCAGTACTTC
J gene: TRBJ2-7
V gene: TRBV11-2
clone size: .
D gene: TRBD2

CDR3 protein: CASSQDRIYGYTF
CDR3 DNA: TGTGCCAGCAGCCAAGATAGGATATATGGCTACACCTTC
J gene: TRBJ1-2
V gene: TRBV3-1
clone size: .
D gene: .

CDR3 protein: CASSLGTSGSYWDEQFF
CDR3 DNA: TGTGCCAGCAGTTTAGGGACTAGCGGGAGTTACTGGGATGAGCAGTTCTTC
J gene: TRBJ2-1
V gene: TRBV12-3/TRBV12-4
clone size: few
D gene: TRBD2

CDR3 protein: CSAPTSYNEQFF
CDR3 DNA: TGCAGTGCGCCGACAAGCTACAATGAGCAGTTCTTC
J gene: TRBJ2-1
V gene: TRBV20-1
clone size: .
D gene: .

CDR3 protein: CASSLRDSPPEAFF
CDR3 DNA: TGTGCCAGCAGCTTGCGGGACTCTCCTCCTGAAGCTTTCTTT
J gene: TRBJ1-1
V gene: TRBV7-9
clone size: .
D gene: .

CDR3 protein: CASSFGGSIHEQYF
CDR3 DNA: TGTGCCAGCAGTTTCGGGGGTAGTATACACGAGCAGTACTTC
J gene: TRBJ2-7
V gene: TRBV27
clone size: few
D gene: .

CDR3 protein: CSVVETGSYEQYF
CDR3 DNA: TGCAGCGTTGTCGAGACAGGTTCCTACGAGCAGTACTTC
J gene: TRBJ2-7
V gene: TRBV29-1
clone size: many
D gene: .

CDR3 protein: CASSYSRDRVTQPQHF
CDR3 DNA: TGTGCCAGCAGCTACTCCCGGGACAGGGTAACTCAGCCCCAGCATTTT
J gene: TRBJ1-5
V gene: TRBV5-6
clone size: .
D gene: TRBD1

CDR3 protein: CASSGHVLGKAFF
CDR3 DNA: TGTGCCAGCAGTGGACATGTGTTGGGTAAAGCTTTCTTT
J gene: TRBJ1-1
V gene: TRBV12-3/TRBV12-4
clone size: many
D gene: .

CDR3 protein: CASSLVVDYNEQFF
CDR3 DNA: TGTGCCAGCAGCTTAGTCGTGGACTACAATGAGCAGTTCTTC
J gene: TRBJ2-1
V gene: TRBV7-2
clone size: many
D gene: .

CDR3 protein: CSVWTGSIEAFF
CDR3 DNA: TGCAGCGTTTGGACAGGGTCGATTGAAGCTTTCTTT
J gene: TRBJ1-1
V gene: TRBV29-1
clone size: .
D gene: TRBD1

CDR3 protein: CASSPSWGRGEQFF
CDR3 DNA: TGTGCCAGCAGTCCCTCGTGGGGCAGGGGAGAGCAGTTCTTC
J gene: TRBJ2-1
V gene: TRBV12-3/TRBV12-4
clone size: few
D gene: .

CDR3 protein: CASSQGRGVGDNSPLHF
CDR3 DNA: TGCGCCAGCAGCCAAGGCCGAGGGGTAGGGGATAATTCACCCCTCCACTTT
J gene: TRBJ1-6
V gene: TRBV4-3
clone size: .
D gene: .

CDR3 protein: CDASGTGTTDTQYF
CDR3 DNA: TGCGACGCCTCCGGGACAGGGACCACAGATACGCAGTATTTT
J gene: TRBJ2-3
V gene: TRBV23-1
clone size: .
D gene: TRBD1

CDR3 protein: CASSTVGDRGHCEQFF
CDR3 DNA: TGTGCCAGCAGCACCGTGGGGGACAGGGGTCATTGTGAGCAGTTCTTC
J gene: TRBJ2-1
V gene: TRBV21-1
clone size: .
D gene: .

CDR3 protein: CASSYDRLSGNTIYF
CDR3 DNA: TGTGCCAGCAGTTACGACAGACTCTCTGGAAACACCATATATTTT
J gene: TRBJ1-3
V gene: TRBV6-2/TRBV6-3
clone size: .
D gene: .

CDR3 protein: CASSYGLASYEQYF
CDR3 DNA: TGTGCCAGCAGTTACGGTCTAGCGAGCTACGAGCAGTACTTC
J gene: TRBJ2-7
V gene: TRBV6-2/TRBV6-3
clone size: few
D gene: .

CDR3 protein: CASSKGLSTDTQYF
CDR3 DNA: TGTGCCAGCTCAAAGGGACTCAGCACAGATACGCAGTATTTT
J gene: TRBJ2-3
V gene: TRBV18
clone size: few
D gene: .

CDR3 protein: CASSERGLRSYEQYF
CDR3 DNA: TGCGCCAGCAGTGAGAGGGGGCTCCGGTCCTACGAGCAGTACTTC
J gene: TRBJ2-7
V gene: TRBV5-1
clone size: .
D gene: TRBD1

CDR3 protein: CASSRRAIHEQYF
CDR3 DNA: TGTGCCAGCAGCCGCCGGGCGATCCACGAGCAGTACTTC
J gene: TRBJ2-7
V gene: TRBV13
clone size: .
D gene: .

CDR3 protein: CASSPRQSSYNSPLHF
CDR3 DNA: TGTGCCAGCAGCCCCCGACAGAGCTCCTATAATTCACCCCTCCACTTT
J gene: TRBJ1-6
V gene: TRBV7-2
clone size: few
D gene: .

CDR3 protein: CASSLPRTGMSSTDTQYF
CDR3 DNA: TGTGCCAGCAGTTTACCTCGGACAGGGATGAGTAGCACAGATACGCAGTATTTT
J gene: TRBJ2-3
V gene: TRBV12-3/TRBV12-4
clone size: .
D gene: TRBD1

CDR3 protein: CASSLGPGPNYGYTF
CDR3 DNA: TGTGCCAGCAGCTTGGGCCCGGGACCCAACTATGGCTACACCTTC
J gene: TRBJ1-2
V gene: TRBV5-5
clone size: few
D gene: .

CDR3 protein: CASSFGRGKLGQPQHF
CDR3 DNA: TGTGCCAGCAGCTTCGGCAGGGGTAAGCTCGGACAGCCCCAGCATTTT
J gene: TRBJ1-5
V gene: TRBV12-3/TRBV12-4
clone size: .
D gene: .

CDR3 protein: CASSQGSSARVNTEAFF
CDR3 DNA: TGTGCCAGCAGCCAAGGAAGTTCGGCCAGGGTGAACACTGAAGCTTTCTTT
J gene: TRBJ1-1
V gene: TRBV3-1
clone size: .
D gene: .

CDR3 protein: CAWSPIVDTQYF
CDR3 DNA: TGTGCCTGGAGTCCTATAGTAGATACGCAGTATTTT
J gene: TRBJ2-3
V gene: TRBV30
clone size: .
D gene: .

CDR3 protein: CASSSREGLEGYTF
CDR3 DNA: TGCGCCAGCAGCTCCCGCGAGGGACTGGAAGGCTACACCTTC
J gene: TRBJ1-2
V gene: TRBV5-1
clone size: few
D gene: .

CDR3 protein: CASSQEPGLFYEQYF
CDR3 DNA: TGTGCCAGCAGCCAGGAACCCGGACTTTTCTACGAGCAGTACTTC
J gene: TRBJ2-7
V gene: TRBV3-1
clone size: .
D gene: .

CDR3 protein: CASRVQGRGINQPQHF
CDR3 DNA: TGTGCCAGCAGGGTACAGGGGAGGGGGATCAATCAGCCCCAGCATTTT
J gene: TRBJ1-5
V gene: TRBV2
clone size: once
D gene: TRBD1

CDR3 protein: CASSALTGRDNTEAFF
CDR3 DNA: TGTGCTAGCAGCGCATTAACCGGCAGGGACAACACTGAAGCTTTCTTT
J gene: TRBJ1-1
V gene: TRBV7-7
clone size: .
D gene: .

CDR3 protein: CASRASGGWTTGELFF
CDR3 DNA: TGTGCCAGCAGGGCATCGGGAGGTTGGACAACCGGGGAGCTGTTTTTT
J gene: TRBJ2-2
V gene: TRBV6-5
clone size: .
D gene: TRBD2

CDR3 protein: CASSLSGDLMNTEAFF
CDR3 DNA: TGTGCCAGCAGTTTATCCGGGGACCTCATGAACACTGAAGCTTTCTTT
J gene: TRBJ1-1
V gene: TRBV27
clone size: .
D gene: .

CDR3 protein: CSVVGTAASYEQYF
CDR3 DNA: TGCAGCGTGGTCGGGACAGCGGCCTCCTACGAGCAGTACTTC
J gene: TRBJ2-7
V gene: TRBV29-1
clone size: .
D gene: TRBD1

CDR3 protein: CASGIASWYFNQPQHF
CDR3 DNA: TGTGCTAGTGGTATCGCTTCGTGGTATTTCAATCAGCCCCAGCATTTT
J gene: TRBJ1-5
V gene: TRBV12-5
clone size: .
D gene: .

CDR3 protein: CASSPRTTSTDTQYF
CDR3 DNA: TGTGCCAGCAGCCCCCGGACCACTAGCACAGATACGCAGTATTTT
J gene: TRBJ2-3
V gene: TRBV7-9
clone size: many
D gene: .

CDR3 protein: CATSDLRTSGTEQETQYF
CDR3 DNA: TGTGCCACCAGTGATTTGCGGACTAGCGGAACGGAGCAAGAGACCCAGTACTTC
J gene: TRBJ2-5
V gene: TRBV24-1
clone size: .
D gene: TRBD2

CDR3 protein: CASSLAGMGDQPQHF
CDR3 DNA: TGTGCCAGCAGCTTAGCTGGAATGGGCGATCAGCCCCAGCATTTT
J gene: TRBJ1-5
V gene: TRBV7-9
clone size: few
D gene: .

CDR3 protein: CASSYSSWGGGIDTQYF
CDR3 DNA: TGTGCCAGCAGTTACTCGAGTTGGGGCGGGGGGATAGATACGCAGTATTTT
J gene: TRBJ2-3
V gene: TRBV6-2/TRBV6-3
clone size: .
D gene: TRBD2

CDR3 protein: CSANPFNYGYTF
CDR3 DNA: TGCAGTGCTAATCCTTTTAACTATGGCTACACCTTC
J gene: TRBJ1-2
V gene: TRBV20-1
clone size: few
D gene: .

CDR3 protein: CASSPRAPSSYNEQFF
CDR3 DNA: TGTGCCAGCAGTCCCCGAGCTCCGAGCTCCTACAATGAGCAGTTCTTC
J gene: TRBJ2-1
V gene: TRBV12-3/TRBV12-4
clone size: few
D gene: .

CDR3 protein: CASSPREEPNTEAFF
CDR3 DNA: TGTGCCAGCAGCCCACGCGAGGAACCCAACACTGAAGCTTTCTTT
J gene: TRBJ1-1
V gene: TRBV9
clone size: .
D gene: .

CDR3 protein: CSALDRADGELFF
CDR3 DNA: TGCAGTGCTCTGGACAGGGCGGACGGGGAGCTGTTTTTT
J gene: TRBJ2-2
V gene: TRBV20-1
clone size: few
D gene: TRBD1

CDR3 protein: CASSQAGTPNYGYTF
CDR3 DNA: TGTGCCAGCAGCCAAGCTGGTACACCTAACTATGGCTACACCTTC
J gene: TRBJ1-2
V gene: TRBV4-2
clone size: .
D gene: .

CDR3 protein: CASSVEGAQYF
CDR3 DNA: TGTGCCAGCAGTGTGGAGGGGGCGCAGTACTTC
J gene: TRBJ2-7
V gene: TRBV2
clone size: .
D gene: .

CDR3 protein: CASSYTSYNEQFF
CDR3 DNA: TGTGCCAGCAGTTATACATCTTACAATGAGCAGTTCTTC
J gene: TRBJ2-1
V gene: TRBV6-6
clone size: many
D gene: .

CDR3 protein: CASSWTGSDTQYF
CDR3 DNA: TGCGCCAGCAGCTGGACAGGTTCCGATACGCAGTATTTT
J gene: TRBJ2-3
V gene: TRBV5-1
clone size: .
D gene: TRBD1

CDR3 protein: CASSIAWGEQFF
CDR3 DNA: TGTGCCAGTAGTATTGCATGGGGTGAGCAGTTCTTC
J gene: TRBJ2-1
V gene: TRBV19
clone size: .
D gene: .

CDR3 protein: CASSVGGVSPLHF
CDR3 DNA: TGTGCCAGCAGCGTAGGGGGGGTCTCACCCCTCCACTTT
J gene: TRBJ1-6
V gene: TRBV9
clone size: few
D gene: .